The clone carrying this T cell receptor (beta chain) turned up a few times. The method was immunoSEQ multiplex PCR; TCRdb's version includes in-frame clones alone and lacks a portion of them. The table lists 11,000 to 15,000 clones, over 30% of them singletons. This sample is drawn from a study of graft-versus-host responses after intestinal transplantation. On the study more broadly: The transplants performed in recipients were multivisceral, liver-intestinal, or isolated intestinal. Study results and caveats: Across patients carrying graft-donor T cell macrochimerism, allografts held high graft-versus-host to host-versus-graft clonal ratios. Investigators detected GvH clones in recipient marrow, with some emerging earlier in ileum or blood.

Responders that carried the CFSE label, some 200,000 of them, were plated with some 200,000 irradiated, violet-dye-labeled stimulator cells. Deletions cut 4 bases from V and 1 base from J, with 10 bases between. The germline V gene encodes CDR1 SNHLY and CDR2 FYNNEI. This CDR3 has 14 amino acids. This receptor was obtained from a human patient who received an intestinal transplant. This material consisted of alloreactive CD4+ T cells from a mixed lymphocyte reaction culture, taken before intestinal transplant. As to subset: CFSE-low proliferating T cells sorted from approximately six-day pre-transplant mixed lymphocyte reaction (GvH or HvG direction). The V gene is TRBV2, the J gene TRBJ1-1, with D possibly TRBD1 on 6 matching bases. The CDR3 is CASSGQGWNTEAFF. DNA for the CDR3: TGTGCCAGCAGTGGGCAGGGGTGGAACACTGAAGCTTTCTTT.